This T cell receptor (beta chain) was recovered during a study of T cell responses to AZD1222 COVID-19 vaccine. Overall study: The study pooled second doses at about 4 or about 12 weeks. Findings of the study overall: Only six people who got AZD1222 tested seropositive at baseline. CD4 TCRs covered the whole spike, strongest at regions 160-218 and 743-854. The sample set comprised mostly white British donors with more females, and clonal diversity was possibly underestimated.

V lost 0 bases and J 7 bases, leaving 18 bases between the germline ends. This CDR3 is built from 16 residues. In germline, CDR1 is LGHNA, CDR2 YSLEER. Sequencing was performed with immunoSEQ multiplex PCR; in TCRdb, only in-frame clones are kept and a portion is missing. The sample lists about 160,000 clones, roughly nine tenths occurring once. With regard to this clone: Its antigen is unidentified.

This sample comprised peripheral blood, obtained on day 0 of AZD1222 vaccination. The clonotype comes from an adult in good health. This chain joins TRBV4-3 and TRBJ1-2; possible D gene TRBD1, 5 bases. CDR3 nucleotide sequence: TGCGCCAGCAGCCAAGACACTGCGGGGGGTCGTAGTGGCTACACCTTC. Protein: CASSQDTAGGRSGYTF.